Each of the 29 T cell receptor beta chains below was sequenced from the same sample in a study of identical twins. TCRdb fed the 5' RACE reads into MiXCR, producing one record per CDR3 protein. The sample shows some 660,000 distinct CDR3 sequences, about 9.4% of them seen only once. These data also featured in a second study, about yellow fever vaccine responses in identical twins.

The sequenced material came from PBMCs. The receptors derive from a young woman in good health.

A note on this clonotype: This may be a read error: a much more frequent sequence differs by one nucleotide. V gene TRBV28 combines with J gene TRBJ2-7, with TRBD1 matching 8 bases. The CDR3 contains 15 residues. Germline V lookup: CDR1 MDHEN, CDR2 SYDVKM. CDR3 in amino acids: CASRPTGVGVYGQYF. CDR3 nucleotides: TGTGCCAGCAGGCCGACAGGGGTCGGAGTCTACGGGCAGTACTTC.

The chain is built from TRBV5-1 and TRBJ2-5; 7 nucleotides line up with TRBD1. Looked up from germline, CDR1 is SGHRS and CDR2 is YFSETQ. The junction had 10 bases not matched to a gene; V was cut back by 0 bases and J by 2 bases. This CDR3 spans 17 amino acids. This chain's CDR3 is CASSLGAAGTVQETQYF. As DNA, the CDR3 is TGCGCCAGCAGCTTGGGAGCGGCCGGGACAGTACAAGAGACCCAGTACTTC.

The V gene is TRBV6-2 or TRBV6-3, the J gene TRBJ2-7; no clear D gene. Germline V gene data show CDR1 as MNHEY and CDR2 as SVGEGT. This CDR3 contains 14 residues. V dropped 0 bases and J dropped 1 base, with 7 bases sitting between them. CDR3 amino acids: CASSYSLRSYEQYF. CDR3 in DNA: TGTGCCAGCAGTTACTCGCTTCGGTCCTACGAGCAGTACTTC.

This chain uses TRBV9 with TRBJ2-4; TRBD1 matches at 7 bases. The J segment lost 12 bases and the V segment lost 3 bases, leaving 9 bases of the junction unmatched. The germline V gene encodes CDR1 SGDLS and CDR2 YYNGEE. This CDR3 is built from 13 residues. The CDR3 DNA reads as TGTGCCAGCAGCGACGGGACAGACCACACTCAGTACTTC. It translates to CASSDGTDHTQYF.

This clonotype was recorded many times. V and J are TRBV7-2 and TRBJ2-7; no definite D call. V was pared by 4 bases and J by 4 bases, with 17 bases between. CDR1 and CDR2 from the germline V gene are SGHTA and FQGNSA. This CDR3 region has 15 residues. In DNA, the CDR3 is TGTGCCAGCAGCTCCCTCCCAACATTCTTGTACGAGCAGTACTTC. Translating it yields CASSSLPTFLYEQYF.

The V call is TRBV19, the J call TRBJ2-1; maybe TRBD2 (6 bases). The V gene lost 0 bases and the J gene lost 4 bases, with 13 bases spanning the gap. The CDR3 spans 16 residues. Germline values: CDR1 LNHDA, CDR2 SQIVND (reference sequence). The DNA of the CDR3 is TGTGCCAGTAGTATAGAGTTTACCGGGGGTTACAATGAGCAGTTCTTC. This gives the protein CASSIEFTGGYNEQFF.

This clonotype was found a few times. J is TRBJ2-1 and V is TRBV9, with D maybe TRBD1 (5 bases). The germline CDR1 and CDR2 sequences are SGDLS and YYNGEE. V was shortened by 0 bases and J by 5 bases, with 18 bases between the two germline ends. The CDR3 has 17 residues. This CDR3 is CASSVVVIGATDNEQFF. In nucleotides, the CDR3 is TGTGCCAGCAGCGTAGTCGTAATTGGGGCTACCGACAATGAGCAGTTCTTC.

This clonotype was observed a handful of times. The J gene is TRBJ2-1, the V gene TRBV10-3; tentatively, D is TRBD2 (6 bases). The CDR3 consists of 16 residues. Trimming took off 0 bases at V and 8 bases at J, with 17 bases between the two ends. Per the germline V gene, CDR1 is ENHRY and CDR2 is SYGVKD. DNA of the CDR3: TGTGCCATCAGTGAGTCGGCGGGGCTACGAGCCGATGAGCAGTTCTTC. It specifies CAISESAGLRADEQFF.

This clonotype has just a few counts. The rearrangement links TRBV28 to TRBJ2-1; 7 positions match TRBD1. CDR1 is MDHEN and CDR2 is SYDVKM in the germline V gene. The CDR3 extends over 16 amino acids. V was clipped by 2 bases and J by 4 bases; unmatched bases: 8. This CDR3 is CASSLNPPGQYNEQFF. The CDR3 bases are TGTGCCAGCAGTTTAAACCCCCCGGGACAGTACAATGAGCAGTTCTTC.

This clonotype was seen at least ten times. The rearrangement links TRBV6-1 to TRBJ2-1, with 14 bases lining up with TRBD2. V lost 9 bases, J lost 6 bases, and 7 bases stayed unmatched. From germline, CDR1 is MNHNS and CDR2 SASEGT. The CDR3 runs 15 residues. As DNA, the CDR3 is TGTGCCAGTAAACTCGGGACTAGCGGGAGCAATGAGCAGTTCTTC. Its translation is CASKLGTSGSNEQFF.

Here the CDR3 DNA reads TGTGCCGTGGTGGGAGGGCAGAGAGGGGCCAACGTCCTGACTTTC. This codes for CAVVGGQRGANVLTF. The rearrangement uses TRBV6-4 and TRBJ2-6; TRBD2 agrees at 7 bases. The V segment lost 11 bases and the J segment 4 bases; nucleotides outside the gene matches: 11. CDR1 and CDR2 from the germline V gene are MRHNA and SNTAGT. The CDR3 length is 15 residues.

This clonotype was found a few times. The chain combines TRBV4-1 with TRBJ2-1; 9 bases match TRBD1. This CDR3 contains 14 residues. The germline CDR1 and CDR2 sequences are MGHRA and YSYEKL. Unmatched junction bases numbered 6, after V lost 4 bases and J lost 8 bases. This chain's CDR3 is CASSPTTGGDEQFF. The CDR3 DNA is TGCGCCAGCAGCCCAACGACAGGGGGGGATGAGCAGTTCTTC.

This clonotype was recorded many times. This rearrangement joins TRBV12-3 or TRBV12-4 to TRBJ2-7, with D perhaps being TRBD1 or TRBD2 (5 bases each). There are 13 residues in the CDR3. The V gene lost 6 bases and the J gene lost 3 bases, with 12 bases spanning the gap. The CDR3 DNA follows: TGTGCCAGCAGCTGGGACGCCTACTACGAGCAGTACTTC. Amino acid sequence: CASSWDAYYEQYF.

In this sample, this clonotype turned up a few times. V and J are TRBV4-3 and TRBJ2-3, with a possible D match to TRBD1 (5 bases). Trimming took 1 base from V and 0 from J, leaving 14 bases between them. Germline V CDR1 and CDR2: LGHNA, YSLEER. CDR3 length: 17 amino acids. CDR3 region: CASSQGGWGGSTDTQYF. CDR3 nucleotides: TGCGCCAGCAGCCAAGGTGGTTGGGGCGGTAGCACAGATACGCAGTATTTT.

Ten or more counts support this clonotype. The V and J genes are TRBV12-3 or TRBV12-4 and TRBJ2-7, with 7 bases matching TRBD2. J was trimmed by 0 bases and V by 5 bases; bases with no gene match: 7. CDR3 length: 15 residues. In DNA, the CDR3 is TGTGCCAGCAGTCTTAGCGGGTCAGTCTCCTACGAGCAGTACTTC. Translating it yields CASSLSGSVSYEQYF.

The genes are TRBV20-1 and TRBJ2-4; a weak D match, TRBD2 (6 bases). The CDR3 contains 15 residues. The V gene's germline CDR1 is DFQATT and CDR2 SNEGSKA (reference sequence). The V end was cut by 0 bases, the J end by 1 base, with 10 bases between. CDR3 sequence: CSAREEGTAKNIQYF. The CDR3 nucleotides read TGCAGTGCTAGAGAAGAGGGGACTGCCAAAAACATTCAGTACTTC.

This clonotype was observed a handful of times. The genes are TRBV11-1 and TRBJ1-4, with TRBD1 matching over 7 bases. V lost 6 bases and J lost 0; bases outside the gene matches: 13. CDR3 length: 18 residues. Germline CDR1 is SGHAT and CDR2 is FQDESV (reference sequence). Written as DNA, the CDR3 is TGTGCCAGCAGTTTCCCGACAGGGTTCATGGCAACTAATGAAAAACTGTTTTTT. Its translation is CASSFPTGFMATNEKLFF.

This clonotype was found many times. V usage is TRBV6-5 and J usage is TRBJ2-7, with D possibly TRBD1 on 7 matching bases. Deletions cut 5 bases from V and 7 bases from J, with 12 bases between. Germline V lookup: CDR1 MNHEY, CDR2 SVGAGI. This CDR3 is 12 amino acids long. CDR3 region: CASSRTGGEQYF. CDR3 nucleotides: TGTGCCAGCAGTCGGACAGGAGGGGAGCAGTACTTC.

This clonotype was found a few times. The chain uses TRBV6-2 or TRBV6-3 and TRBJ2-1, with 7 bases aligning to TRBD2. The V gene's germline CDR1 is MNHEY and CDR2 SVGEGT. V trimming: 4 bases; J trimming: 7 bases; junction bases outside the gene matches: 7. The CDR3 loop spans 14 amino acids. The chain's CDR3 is CASSSSGTTNEQFF. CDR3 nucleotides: TGTGCCAGCAGTTCCTCCGGGACTACGAATGAGCAGTTCTTC.

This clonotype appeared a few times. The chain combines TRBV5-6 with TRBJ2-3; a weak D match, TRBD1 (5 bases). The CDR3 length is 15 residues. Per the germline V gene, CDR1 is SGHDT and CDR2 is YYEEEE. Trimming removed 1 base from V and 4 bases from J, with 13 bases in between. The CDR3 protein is CASSLIQGISDTQYF. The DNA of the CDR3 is TGTGCCAGCAGCTTGATCCAGGGAATTTCAGATACGCAGTATTTT.

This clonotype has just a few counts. CDR3 coding DNA: TGCGCCAGCAGCGATGGTTCTAGCGGGAACCATCGCTGCTATTTT. This sequence encodes CASSDGSSGNHRCYF. V gene TRBV5-1 combines with J gene TRBJ2-3, with TRBD2 matching over 9 bases. CDR3 length: 15 amino acids. From germline, CDR1 is SGHRS and CDR2 YFSETQ. Trimming cost V 4 bases and J 15 bases; bases outside gene matches: 18. The whole variable domain, filled in from reference TRBV5-1 and TRBJ2-3, reads KAGVTQTPRYLIKTRGQQVTLSCSPISGHRSVSWYQQTPGQGLQFLFEYFSETQRNKGNFPGRFSGRQFSNSRSEMNVSTLELGDSALYLCASSDGSSGNHRCYFGPGTRLTVL.

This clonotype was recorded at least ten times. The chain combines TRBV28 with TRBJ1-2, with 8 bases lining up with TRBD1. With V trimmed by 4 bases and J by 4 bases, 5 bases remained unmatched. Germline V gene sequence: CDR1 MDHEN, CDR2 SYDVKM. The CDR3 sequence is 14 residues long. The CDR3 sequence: CASSWDRPIYGYTF. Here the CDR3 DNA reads TGTGCCAGCAGTTGGGACAGGCCCATCTATGGCTACACCTTC.

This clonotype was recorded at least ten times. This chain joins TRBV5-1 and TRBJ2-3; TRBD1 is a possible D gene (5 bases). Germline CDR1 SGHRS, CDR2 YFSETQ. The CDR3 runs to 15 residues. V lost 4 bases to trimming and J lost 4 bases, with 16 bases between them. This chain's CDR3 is CASSIEWGRADTQYF. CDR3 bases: TGCGCCAGCAGCATAGAATGGGGCCGGGCAGATACGCAGTATTTT. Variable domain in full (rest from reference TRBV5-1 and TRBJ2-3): KAGVTQTPRYLIKTRGQQVTLSCSPISGHRSVSWYQQTPGQGLQFLFEYFSETQRNKGNFPGRFSGRQFSNSRSEMNVSTLELGDSALYLCASSIEWGRADTQYFGPGTRLTVL.

The CDR3 coding sequence is TGTGCCACCACCGTCGGGATAGGGGGGGTTACGCAGTATTTT. Amino acids: CATTVGIGGVTQYF. This chain uses TRBV10-3 with TRBJ2-3; possible D gene TRBD2, 7 bases. The CDR3 has 14 residues. Trimming left V 10 bases short and J 8 bases short, with 22 bases between. CDR1 is ENHRY, CDR2 SYGVKD, per germline.

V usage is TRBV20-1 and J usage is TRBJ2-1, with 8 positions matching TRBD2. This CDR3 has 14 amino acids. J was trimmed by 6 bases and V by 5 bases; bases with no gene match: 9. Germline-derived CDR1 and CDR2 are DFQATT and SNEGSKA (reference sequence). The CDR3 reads CSALSGLEVNEQFF. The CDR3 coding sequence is TGCAGTGCTCTCTCGGGACTAGAGGTCAATGAGCAGTTCTTC.

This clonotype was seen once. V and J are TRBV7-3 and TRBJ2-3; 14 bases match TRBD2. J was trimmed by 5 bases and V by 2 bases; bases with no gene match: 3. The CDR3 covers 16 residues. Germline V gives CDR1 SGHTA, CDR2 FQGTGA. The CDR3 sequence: CASSLPTSGGEDTQYF. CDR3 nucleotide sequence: TGTGCCAGCAGCTTACCGACTAGCGGGGGGGAAGATACGCAGTATTTT.

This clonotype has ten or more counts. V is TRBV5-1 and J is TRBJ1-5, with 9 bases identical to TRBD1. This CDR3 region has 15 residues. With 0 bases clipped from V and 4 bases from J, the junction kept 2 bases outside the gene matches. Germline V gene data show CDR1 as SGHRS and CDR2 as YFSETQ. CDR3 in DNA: TGCGCCAGCAGCTTGGCCGGGACAGGGAATCAGCCCCAGCATTTT. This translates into CASSLAGTGNQPQHF. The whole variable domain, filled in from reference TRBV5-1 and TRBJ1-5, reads KAGVTQTPRYLIKTRGQQVTLSCSPISGHRSVSWYQQTPGQGLQFLFEYFSETQRNKGNFPGRFSGRQFSNSRSEMNVSTLELGDSALYLCASSLAGTGNQPQHFGDGTRLSIL.

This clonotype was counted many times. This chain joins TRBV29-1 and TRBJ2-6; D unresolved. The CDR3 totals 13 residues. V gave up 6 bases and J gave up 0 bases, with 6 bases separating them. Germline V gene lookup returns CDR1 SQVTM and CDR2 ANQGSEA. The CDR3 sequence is CSVSASGANVLTF. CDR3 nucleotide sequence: TGCAGCGTGTCAGCCTCTGGGGCCAACGTCCTGACTTTC.

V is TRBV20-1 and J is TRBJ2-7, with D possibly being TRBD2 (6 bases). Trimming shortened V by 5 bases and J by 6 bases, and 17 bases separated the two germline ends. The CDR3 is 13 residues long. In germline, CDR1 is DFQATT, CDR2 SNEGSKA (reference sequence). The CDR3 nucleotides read TGCAGTGCTGGGCGGCCGGGGGTCGTCGAGCAGTACTTC. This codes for CSAGRPGVVEQYF.